Described below is a single TCR beta chain sequence and its context. Its specificity is not known. The source of the sample is a study of OX40 agonist ivuxolimab in advanced cancers. The CDR3 has 17 amino acids. V was cut by 1 base and J by 0 bases, with 16 bases left in between. Germline CDR1 SGDLS, CDR2 YYNGEE. Blood was sampled at baseline, cycle 4 day 1, and cycle 7 day 1. Data came from immunoSEQ multiplex PCR; TCRdb stores just in-frame clones and leaves some out. Here the sample spans roughly 36,000 clones, 65% to 85% being singletons. Study-level results: Among the lowest levels of clonal expansion were found in partial responders at 0.1-3.0 mg/kg. At doses 0.1 to 3.0 mg/kg, CD4+ and CD8+ clones expanded.

The clonotype was recovered from an adult with an advanced solid tumor such as melanoma, head and neck, liver or kidney cancer. This chain links TRBV9 with TRBJ1-1, with TRBD1 as a possible D gene (5 bases). This specimen was CD4+ or CD8+ T cells sorted from blood, taken in a trial of the OX40 agonist ivuxolimab. CDR3 sequence reads: CASSVFTGKDLNTEAFF. CDR3 DNA sequence: TGTGCCAGCAGCGTATTCACAGGTAAAGATCTGAACACTGAAGCTTTCTTT.